This T cell receptor (beta chain) came from a study of beta chain features in type 1 diabetes. cDNA synthesis used the whole RNA isolate, giving expressed TCRB sequences. TCRdb's table, derived via immunoSEQ multiplex PCR, lists solely in-frame clones and lacks some. The data hold almost 250,000 clones, with 13% to 15% observed a single time. This clone was observed a handful of times. CDR1 is SGHVS and CDR2 is FNYEAQ in the germline V gene. Trimming took 4 bases from V and 4 from J, leaving 16 bases between them. The CDR3 extends over 15 amino acids. Material: naive CD4+ T cells from blood. The genes are TRBV7-6 and TRBJ1-1; D might be TRBD1 (5 bases). This receptor was obtained from a woman in her thirties or forties in good health. DNA for the CDR3: TGTGCCAGCAGCTCGCGGGGAGGGGCCGGCACTGAAGCTTTCTTT. It yields the protein CASSSRGGAGTEAFF.